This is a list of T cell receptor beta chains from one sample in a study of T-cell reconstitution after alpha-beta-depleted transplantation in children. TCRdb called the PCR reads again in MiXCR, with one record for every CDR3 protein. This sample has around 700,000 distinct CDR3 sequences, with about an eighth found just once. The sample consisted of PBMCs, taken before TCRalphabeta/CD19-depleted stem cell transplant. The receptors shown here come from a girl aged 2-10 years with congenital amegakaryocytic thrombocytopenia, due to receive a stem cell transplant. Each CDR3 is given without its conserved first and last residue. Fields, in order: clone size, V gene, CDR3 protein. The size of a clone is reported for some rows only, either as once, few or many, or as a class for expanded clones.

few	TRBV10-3	AISESYTVPPFSYEQY
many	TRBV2	ASSEGGLYNEQF
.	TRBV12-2	ASRLAQGPGGANYNEQF
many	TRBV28	ASSSLAGFGTDEQF
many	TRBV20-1	SASAVPSYGYT
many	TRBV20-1	SAFSGRANEQF
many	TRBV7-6	ASSLTPNEQY
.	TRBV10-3	ATGATPGNEQF
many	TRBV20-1	SARGGNWGDTQY
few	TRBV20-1	SAGDGAGGGYEQY
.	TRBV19	ASSIMGEKLF
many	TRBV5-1	ASSLERQGHTQY
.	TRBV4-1	ASSQDPLRTEAF
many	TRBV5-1	ASSLVDSYWSEQY
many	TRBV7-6	ASSLEITEFAHEQF
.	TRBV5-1	ASSSQGFYGYT
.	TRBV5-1	ASRSIPGDNYGYT
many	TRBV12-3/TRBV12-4	ASSVGGGQVKQY
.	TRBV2	ASIDQFNEQF
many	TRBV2	ASSSIGQGDIQY
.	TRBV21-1	ASSKVIWGAGANVLT
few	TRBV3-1	ASKGVDKGGTEGNTIY
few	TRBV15	ATSRGVWSGSSHNEQF
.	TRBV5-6	ASSPRTGRRTEAF
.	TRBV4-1	ASSQDPASGGARELF
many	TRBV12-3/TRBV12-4	ASSRTDYEQY
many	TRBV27	ASRRTGLADTQY
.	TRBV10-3	AIGDQETQY
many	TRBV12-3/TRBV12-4	ASSSGLLESNQPQH
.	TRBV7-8	ASSFNRQDNQPQH
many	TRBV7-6	ASSPRTESAQY
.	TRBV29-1	SVEGLAGGVAGANVLT
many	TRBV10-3	AISESGTGGKWANTEAF
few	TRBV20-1	SADKATSSTYNEQF
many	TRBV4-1	ASSHKVRTGGESYGYT
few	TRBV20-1	SASPGDGYT
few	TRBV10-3	AIKNSGTYEQY
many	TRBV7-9	ASSYSSGTSYEQY
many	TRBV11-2	ASSPRGQGAYNEQF
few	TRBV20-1	SAPTSGQETQY
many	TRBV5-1	ASSLDIGGAGPYEQY